What follows are 30 T cell receptor beta chains derived from one specimen sequenced in a study of cytomegalovirus exposure and HLA in healthy donors. The PCR made use of 60 Vbeta and 13 Jbeta primers. The repertoire was sequenced with immunoSEQ multiplex PCR; TCRdb's copy has only in-frame clones and lacks some. The profile shows about 190,000 clones, around 83% of them singletons. The sequencing sample was made of PBMCs. Every receptor here comes from a man between 40 and 49 years old in good health and CMV-seropositive.

The chain combines TRBV2 with TRBJ1-2, with D maybe TRBD1 (6 bases). Germline V gives CDR1 SNHLY, CDR2 FYNNEI. The germline V and J ends were trimmed by 5 bases and 7 bases, with 11 bases remaining between them. This CDR3 is 12 amino acids long. In DNA form, the CDR3 reads TGTGCCAGCAGTACAGGGAGGGGTGGCTACACCTTC. Its translation is CASSTGRGGYTF.

V gene TRBV4-1 combines with J gene TRBJ2-7; 13 bases map to TRBD2. Germline trimming cut 4 bases from V and 6 bases from J; bases unmatched to any gene: 9. Germline CDR1 is MGHRA and CDR2 is YSYEKL. The CDR3 spans 16 residues. CDR3 loop: CASSLTGTSGKSEQYF. For the CDR3, the DNA is TGCGCCAGCAGCCTTACCGGGACTAGCGGGAAAAGCGAGCAGTACTTC.

The V and J genes are TRBV4-2 and TRBJ2-1, with D possibly TRBD1 on 5 matching bases. The CDR3 spans 13 residues. Trimming cost V 3 bases and J 5 bases, with 8 bases left between them. Germline-derived CDR1 and CDR2 are LGHNA and YNFKEQ. The CDR3 here is CASSHPGNNEQFF. CDR3 bases: TGTGCCAGCAGCCACCCAGGGAACAATGAGCAGTTCTTC.

The count of this clone is one. CDR3 sequence reads: CASSPLLPVTLHF. CDR3 sequence (DNA): TGTGCCAGCAGTCCACTCCTCCCCGTCACCCTCCACTTT. V gene TRBV27 combines with J gene TRBJ1-6; D is unclear. V dropped 5 bases and J dropped 14 bases, with 16 bases sitting between them. This CDR3 comprises 13 residues. From germline, CDR1 is MNHEY and CDR2 SMNVEV (reference sequence).

In its sample, this clone was seen a few times. The V gene is TRBV7-9, the J gene TRBJ2-3, with a weak D call TRBD2 (5 bases). Germline values: CDR1 SEHNR, CDR2 FQNEAQ (reference sequence). The CDR3 is 13 amino acids. Trimming removed 5 bases from V and 1 base from J, with 7 bases in between. The CDR3: CASSRGGTDTQYF. In nucleotides, the CDR3 is TGTGCCAGCAGCCGGGGAGGCACAGATACGCAGTATTTT.

The chain is built from TRBV6-1 and TRBJ2-5, with 10 nucleotides matching TRBD1. V shed 6 bases, J shed 10 bases, and the junction held 11 bases outside the gene matches. CDR1 is MNHNS and CDR2 is SASEGT in the germline V gene. This CDR3 spans 14 amino acids. The CDR3 loop is CASRETGGAGSQYF. CDR3 sequence (DNA): TGTGCCAGCAGGGAGACAGGGGGCGCAGGGAGCCAGTACTTC.

CDR3 nucleotides: TGTGCCAGCAGTTCGTCCAACAGGGGGCGCGAGCAGTACTTC. Translation gives CASSSSNRGREQYF. The chain uses TRBV27 and TRBJ2-7; 9 bases align to TRBD1. The V and J ends lost 4 bases and 6 bases, in that order; junction bases with no gene match: 7. The germline CDR1 and CDR2 sequences are MNHEY and SMNVEV (reference sequence). This CDR3 region has 14 residues.

The sample holds one count of this clone. The V and J genes are TRBV15 and TRBJ2-3; 8 bases match TRBD2. This CDR3 is built from 16 residues. CDR1 is LNHNV and CDR2 is YYDKDF in the germline V gene (reference sequence). The V and J ends lost 1 base and 7 bases, in that order; junction bases with no gene match: 10. The chain's CDR3 is CATSRGGGRSTNTQYF. CDR3 coding DNA: TGTGCCACCAGCAGAGGGGGCGGGAGGTCTACGAATACGCAGTATTTT.

V gene TRBV4-1 combines with J gene TRBJ2-5; 10 bases are shared with TRBD2. With 1 base clipped from V and 6 bases from J, the junction kept 5 bases outside the gene matches. The CDR3 is 15 amino acids. Germline loops: CDR1 MGHRA, CDR2 YSYEKL. The CDR3 DNA reads as TGCGCCAGCAGCCAAGTATCTAGCGGGAGTCAGACCCAGTACTTC. Translating gives CASSQVSSGSQTQYF.

This sequence joins TRBV9 and TRBJ1-2, with 8 bases aligning to TRBD1. Germline V gene sequence: CDR1 SGDLS, CDR2 YYNGEE. Trimming took 3 bases from V and 8 from J; bases not matched to a gene: 9. The CDR3 is made up of 14 amino acids. CDR3 sequence reads: CASSGAGTGGGYTF. The CDR3 DNA sequence: TGTGCCAGCAGCGGGGCCGGGACAGGCGGAGGCTACACCTTC. Filled out from reference TRBV9 and TRBJ1-2, the complete variable domain reads DSGVTQTPKHLITATGQRVTLRCSPRSGDLSVYWYQQSLDQGLQFLIQYYNGEERAKGNILERFSAQQFPDLHSELNLSSLELGDSALYFCASSGAGTGGGYTFGSGTRLTVV.

The chain links TRBV6-1 to TRBJ2-2, with a tentative D call TRBD2 (5 bases). Germline V gives CDR1 MNHNS, CDR2 SASEGT. The germline V and J ends were trimmed by 8 bases and 6 bases, with 16 bases remaining between them. CDR3 size: 14 residues. As DNA, the CDR3 is TGTGCCAGCGGTCTGACCCGGGGATCCGGGGAGCTGTTTTTT. Translated: CASGLTRGSGELFF.

The chain links TRBV5-6 to TRBJ2-3; 9 nucleotides line up with TRBD1. Losses at the gene ends were 0 bases for V and 3 bases for J; bases not matched to a gene: 5. Germline V CDR1 and CDR2: SGHDT, YYEEEE. CDR3 length equals 16 residues. CDR3 coding DNA: TGTGCCAGCAGCTTGGGGGGGGGACAGGGAACAGATACGCAGTATTTT. Protein product: CASSLGGGQGTDTQYF.

The genes are TRBV7-9 and TRBJ2-1; unclear D gene. The CDR3 runs to 12 residues. V was clipped by 3 bases and J by 9 bases, with 9 bases between them. Germline V gene sequence: CDR1 SEHNR, CDR2 FQNEAQ (reference sequence). CDR3 protein: CASSFEAAEQFF. CDR3 DNA sequence: TGTGCCAGCAGCTTCGAGGCCGCTGAGCAGTTCTTC.

The chain recombines TRBV9 with TRBJ1-2; D not resolved. The CDR3 length is 12 residues. Germline V gives CDR1 SGDLS, CDR2 YYNGEE. V was clipped by 0 bases and J by 8 bases, with 8 bases between them. CDR3 in amino acids: CASSVADLGYTF. The CDR3 coding sequence is TGTGCCAGCAGCGTAGCGGACTTGGGCTACACCTTC.

The V and J genes are TRBV6-1 and TRBJ2-7; TRBD2 aligns across 11 bases. The trim removed 7 bases at V and 3 bases at J, leaving 8 bases unmatched. Germline lookup yields CDR1 MNHNS and CDR2 SASEGT. This CDR3 spans 15 amino acids. The CDR3 bases are TGTGCCAGCACCCCACTAGCGGGAGAGGTCTACGAGCAGTACTTC. Translated, it gives CASTPLAGEVYEQYF.

The rearrangement joins TRBV6-4 to TRBJ2-7; 9 nucleotides align to TRBD1. The CDR3 contains 14 residues. CDR1 and CDR2 from the germline V gene are MRHNA and SNTAGT. V was pared by 11 bases and J by 3 bases, with 11 bases of the junction left unmatched. The CDR3 DNA is TGTGCCGGCCCAAAACAGGGGGCGGACTACGAGCAGTACTTC. This sequence encodes CAGPKQGADYEQYF.

This chain links TRBV19 with TRBJ2-1, with D maybe TRBD2 (5 bases). The length of the CDR3 is 14 residues. Trimming removed 1 base from V and 8 bases from J, with 12 bases in between. CDR1 LNHDA and CDR2 SQIVND come from the germline V gene (reference sequence). CDR3 protein: CASSIGSGGDEQFF. The DNA of the CDR3 is TGTGCCAGTAGTATAGGGAGCGGCGGAGATGAGCAGTTCTTC.

The rearrangement uses TRBV7-8 and TRBJ1-1; D gene ambiguous. The CDR3 length is 12 residues. Trimming stripped 6 bases from V and 4 bases from J, with 9 bases between. CDR1 and CDR2 from the germline V gene are SGHVS and FQNEAQ. The CDR3 spells CASRTAPTEAFF. CDR3 DNA sequence: TGTGCCAGCAGGACTGCACCCACTGAAGCTTTCTTT.

This clone was observed a single time. The CDR3, as DNA: TGTGCCAGCAGCTTGGTGGGACTACACTCCTACGAGCAGTACTTC. It translates to CASSLVGLHSYEQYF. This chain uses TRBV5-6 with TRBJ2-5; TRBD2 matches 7 bases. The J call is in doubt because the DNA end fits TRBJ2-7 better. The CDR3 runs 15 residues. Per germline, CDR1 SGHDT and CDR2 YYEEEE.

The chain carries TRBV7-8 and TRBJ2-3, with 12 bases that match TRBD2. Germline V gene lookup returns CDR1 SGHVS and CDR2 FQNEAQ. This CDR3 comprises 16 residues. Trimming cost V 3 bases and J 4 bases; bases outside gene matches: 5. CDR3 loop: CASSFPPSGRADTQYF. The CDR3, as DNA: TGTGCCAGCAGCTTCCCCCCTAGCGGGAGGGCAGATACGCAGTATTTT. Variable domain in full (rest from reference TRBV7-8 and TRBJ2-3): GAGVSQSPRYKVAKRGQDVALRCDPISGHVSLFWYQQALGQGPEFLTYFQNEAQLDKSGLPSDRFFAERPEGSVSTLKIQRTQQEDSAVYLCASSFPPSGRADTQYFGPGTRLTVL.

This chain uses TRBV28 with TRBJ2-1, with 9 bases fitting TRBD1. With 6 bases clipped from V and 8 bases from J, the junction kept 5 bases outside the gene matches. The CDR3 length is 13 residues. CDR1 is MDHEN and CDR2 is SYDVKM in the germline V gene. CDR3 residues: CASRGQGTDEQFF. The DNA of the CDR3 is TGTGCCAGCAGAGGACAGGGGACCGATGAGCAGTTCTTC.

The V gene is TRBV30, the J gene TRBJ1-3, with 8 bases that match TRBD1. Germline CDR1 reads GTSNPN; CDR2 reads SVGIG (reference sequence). The CDR3 consists of 15 residues. Trimming at V came to 0 bases and at J to 0 bases, leaving 1 base not matched to a gene. The CDR3 loop is CAWSVGQGSGNTIYF. The DNA of the CDR3 is TGTGCCTGGAGTGTAGGACAGGGCTCTGGAAACACCATATATTTT.

In its sample, this clone was seen once. The gene calls are TRBV2 and TRBJ2-5; TRBD2 aligns across 11 bases. Germline V gene sequence: CDR1 SNHLY, CDR2 FYNNEI. V dropped 0 bases and J dropped 4; count of bases not matched to a gene: 7. This CDR3 contains 17 residues. The CDR3 loop reads CASSEAVAGGTGETQYF. The CDR3 coding sequence is TGTGCCAGCAGTGAAGCAGTAGCGGGGGGGACTGGAGAGACCCAGTACTTC.

The rearrangement joins TRBV5-4 to TRBJ2-2; D is possibly TRBD2 (5 bases). The CDR3 has 13 residues. Germline V gene data show CDR1 as SGHNT and CDR2 as YYREEE (reference sequence). Deletions cut 5 bases from V and 6 bases from J, with 11 bases between. CDR3 protein: CASSRTGAGELFF. The CDR3 region has the DNA TGTGCCAGCAGTCGGACTGGGGCCGGGGAGCTGTTTTTT.

This clone has just a few counts. J is TRBJ2-3 and V is TRBV2, with a possible D match to TRBD2 (5 bases). The V gene lost 0 bases and the J gene lost 9 bases, with 10 bases spanning the gap. CDR1 is SNHLY, CDR2 FYNNEI, per germline. The CDR3 contains 13 residues. Written as DNA, the CDR3 is TGTGCCAGCAGTGAAGCCCTCGGAGGAACGCAGTATTTT. Amino acid sequence: CASSEALGGTQYF.

The V gene is TRBV5-1, the J gene TRBJ1-6; D is ambiguous. The ends were cut back, 0 bases at V and 11 bases at J, with 15 bases in the middle. CDR1 SGHRS and CDR2 YFSETQ come from the germline V gene. The CDR3 has 15 residues. CDR3 nucleotides: TGCGCCAGCAGCTTGGCCGCGGGCCTGGAAACACCCCTCCACTTT. Amino acid sequence: CASSLAAGLETPLHF. The full variable domain, its missing parts supplied by reference TRBV5-1 and TRBJ1-6, is KAGVTQTPRYLIKTRGQQVTLSCSPISGHRSVSWYQQTPGQGLQFLFEYFSETQRNKGNFPGRFSGRQFSNSRSEMNVSTLELGDSALYLCASSLAAGLETPLHFGNGTRLTVT.

V gene TRBV19 combines with J gene TRBJ1-2; 8 bases match TRBD1. The CDR3 has 14 amino acids. Losses at the gene ends were 5 bases for V and 7 bases for J; bases not matched to a gene: 9. Germline CDR1 LNHDA, CDR2 SQIVND (reference sequence). DNA for the CDR3: TGTGCCAGTAGTTCAGTGGCAGGGGGCGTTGGCTACACCTTC. Protein: CASSSVAGGVGYTF.

The chain carries TRBV7-2 and TRBJ2-3; D is possibly TRBD2 (6 bases). CDR3 size: 15 residues. V lost 5 bases to trimming and J lost 5 bases, with 17 bases between them. CDR1 is SGHTA and CDR2 is FQGNSA in the germline V gene. The CDR3 DNA is TGTGCCAGCAGCCGCAGCCCCACGGGGGAAGATACGCAGTATTTT. Amino acids: CASSRSPTGEDTQYF.

This chain joins TRBV6-5 and TRBJ1-4; 8 nucleotides line up with TRBD1. The CDR3 loop spans 13 amino acids. V shed 6 bases, J shed 7 bases, and the junction held 4 bases outside the gene matches. The germline V gene has CDR1 MNHEY and CDR2 SVGAGI. CDR3 in DNA: TGTGCCAGCAGCGGACAGGGTCTTGAAAAACTGTTTTTT. This encodes CASSGQGLEKLFF.

The CDR3 DNA is TGTGCCAGCAGCCACGACAGCGTCTACGAGCAGTACTTC. Amino acids: CASSHDSVYEQYF. The chain carries TRBV5-8 and TRBJ2-7; possible D gene TRBD1, 5 bases. The V and J ends lost 4 bases and 3 bases respectively, with 11 bases between them. Germline assignment: CDR1 SGHTS and CDR2 YDEGEE. CDR3 size: 13 residues.